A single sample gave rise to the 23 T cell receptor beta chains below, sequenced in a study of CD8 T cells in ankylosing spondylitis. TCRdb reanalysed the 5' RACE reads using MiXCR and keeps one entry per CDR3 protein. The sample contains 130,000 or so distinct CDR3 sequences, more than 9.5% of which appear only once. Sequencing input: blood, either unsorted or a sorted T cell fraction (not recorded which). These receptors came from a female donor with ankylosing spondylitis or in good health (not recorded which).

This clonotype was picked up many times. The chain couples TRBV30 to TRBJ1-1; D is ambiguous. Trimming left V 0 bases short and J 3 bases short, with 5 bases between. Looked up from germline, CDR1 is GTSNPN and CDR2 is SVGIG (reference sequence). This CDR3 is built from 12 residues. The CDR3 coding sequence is TGTGCCTGGAGTGTCTCGGACACTGAAGCTTTCTTT. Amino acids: CAWSVSDTEAFF.

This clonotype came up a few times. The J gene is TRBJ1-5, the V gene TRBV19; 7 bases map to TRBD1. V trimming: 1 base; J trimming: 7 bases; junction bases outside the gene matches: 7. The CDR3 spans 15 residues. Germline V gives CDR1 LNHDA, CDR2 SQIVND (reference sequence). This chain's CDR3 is CASSIGWQGGQPQHF. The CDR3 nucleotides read TGTGCCAGTAGTATAGGGTGGCAGGGGGGACAGCCCCAGCATTTT.

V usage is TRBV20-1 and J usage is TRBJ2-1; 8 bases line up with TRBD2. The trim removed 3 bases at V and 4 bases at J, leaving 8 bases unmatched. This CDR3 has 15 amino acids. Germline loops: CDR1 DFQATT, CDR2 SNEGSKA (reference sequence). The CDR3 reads CSASMPSGLYNEQFF. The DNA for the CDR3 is TGCAGTGCTAGTATGCCTAGCGGGCTGTACAATGAGCAGTTCTTC.

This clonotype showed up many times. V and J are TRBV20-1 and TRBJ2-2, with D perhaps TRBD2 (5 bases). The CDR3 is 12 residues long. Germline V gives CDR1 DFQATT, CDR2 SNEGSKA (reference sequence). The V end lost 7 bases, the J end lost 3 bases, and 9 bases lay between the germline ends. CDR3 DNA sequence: TGCAGTGTCCCCGGGGACACCGGGGAGCTGTTTTTT. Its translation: CSVPGDTGELFF.

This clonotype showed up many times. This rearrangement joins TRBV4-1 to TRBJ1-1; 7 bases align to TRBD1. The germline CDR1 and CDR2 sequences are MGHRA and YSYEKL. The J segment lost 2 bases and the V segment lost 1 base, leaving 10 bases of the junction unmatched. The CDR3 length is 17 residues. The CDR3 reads CASSQGGWGQINTEAFF. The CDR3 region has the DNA TGCGCCAGCAGCCAAGGGGGATGGGGACAGATAAACACTGAAGCTTTCTTT.

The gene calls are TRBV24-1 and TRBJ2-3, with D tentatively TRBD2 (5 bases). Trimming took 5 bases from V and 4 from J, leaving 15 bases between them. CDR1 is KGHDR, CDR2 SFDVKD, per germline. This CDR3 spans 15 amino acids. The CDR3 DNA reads TGTGCCACCAGTGTTCTGGGCGCGGGCGCAGATACGCAGTATTTT. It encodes CATSVLGAGADTQYF.

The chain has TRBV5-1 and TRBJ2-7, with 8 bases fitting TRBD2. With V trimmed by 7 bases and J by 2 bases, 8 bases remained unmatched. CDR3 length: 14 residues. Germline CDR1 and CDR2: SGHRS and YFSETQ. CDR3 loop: CASGREANPYEQYF. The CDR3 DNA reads TGCGCCAGCGGGCGGGAGGCAAATCCCTACGAGCAGTACTTC.

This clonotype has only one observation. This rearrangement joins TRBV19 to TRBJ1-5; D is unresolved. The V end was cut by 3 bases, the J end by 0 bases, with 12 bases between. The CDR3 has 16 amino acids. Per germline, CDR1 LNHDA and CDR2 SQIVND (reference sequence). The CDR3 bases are TGTGCCAGTAGTATGGGTAACGTGAATAGCAATCAGCCCCAGCATTTT. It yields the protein CASSMGNVNSNQPQHF. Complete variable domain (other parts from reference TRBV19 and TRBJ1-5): DGGITQSPKYLFRKEGQNVTLSCEQNLNHDAMYWYRQDPGQGLRLIYYSQIVNDFQKGDIAEGYSVSREKKESFPLTVTSAQKNPTAFYLCASSMGNVNSNQPQHFGDGTRLSIL.

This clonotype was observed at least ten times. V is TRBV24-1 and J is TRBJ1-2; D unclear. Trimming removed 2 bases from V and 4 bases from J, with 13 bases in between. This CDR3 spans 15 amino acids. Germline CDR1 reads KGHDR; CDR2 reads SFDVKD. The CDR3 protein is CATSDYGEEGYGYTF. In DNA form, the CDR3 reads TGTGCCACCAGTGATTATGGGGAAGAGGGCTATGGCTACACCTTC.

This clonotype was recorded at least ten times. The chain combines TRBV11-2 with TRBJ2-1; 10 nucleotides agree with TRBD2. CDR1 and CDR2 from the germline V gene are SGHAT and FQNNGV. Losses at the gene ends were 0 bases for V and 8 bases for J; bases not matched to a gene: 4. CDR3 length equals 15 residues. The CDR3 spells CASSLELAGGHEQFF. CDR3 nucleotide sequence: TGTGCCAGCAGCTTAGAGTTAGCGGGAGGCCATGAGCAGTTCTTC.

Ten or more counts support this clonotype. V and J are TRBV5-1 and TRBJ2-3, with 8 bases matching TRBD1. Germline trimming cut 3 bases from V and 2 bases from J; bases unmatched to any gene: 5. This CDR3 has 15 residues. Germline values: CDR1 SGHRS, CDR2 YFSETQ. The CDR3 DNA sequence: TGCGCCAGCAGCTCCTGGACAGGGTTCACAGATACGCAGTATTTT. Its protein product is CASSSWTGFTDTQYF.

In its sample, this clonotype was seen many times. CDR3 nucleotides: TGTGCCAGCAGTGAATTGGGGAGCTCAAGGAGCTCCTACGAGCAGTACTTC. Translation gives CASSELGSSRSSYEQYF. This chain connects TRBV25-1 to TRBJ2-7; a weak D match, TRBD2 (5 bases). Trimming left V 1 base short and J 0 bases short, with 16 bases between. CDR3 size: 17 residues. Germline-derived CDR1 and CDR2 are MGHDK and SYGVNS.

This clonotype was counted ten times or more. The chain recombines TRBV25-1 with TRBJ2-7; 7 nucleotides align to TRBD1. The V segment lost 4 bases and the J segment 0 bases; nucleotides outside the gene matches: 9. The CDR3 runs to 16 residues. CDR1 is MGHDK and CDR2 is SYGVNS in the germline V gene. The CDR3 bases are TGTGCCAGCAGTGCCCTAGACAGGGACGACTCCTACGAGCAGTACTTC. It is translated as CASSALDRDDSYEQYF.

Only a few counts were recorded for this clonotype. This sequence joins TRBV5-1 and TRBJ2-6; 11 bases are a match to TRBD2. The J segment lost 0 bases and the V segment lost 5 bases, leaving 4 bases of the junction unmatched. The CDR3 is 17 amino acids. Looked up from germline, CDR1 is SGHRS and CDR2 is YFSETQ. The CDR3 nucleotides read TGCGCCAGCAGGACTAGCGGGACCACCTCTGGGGCCAACGTCCTGACTTTC. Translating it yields CASRTSGTTSGANVLTF.

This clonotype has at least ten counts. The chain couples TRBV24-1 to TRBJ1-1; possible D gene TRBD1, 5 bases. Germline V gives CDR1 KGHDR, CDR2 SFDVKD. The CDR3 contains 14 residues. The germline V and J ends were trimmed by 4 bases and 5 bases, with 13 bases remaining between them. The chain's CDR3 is CATSESRDGTEAFF. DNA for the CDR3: TGTGCCACCAGTGAGTCCAGGGACGGAACTGAAGCTTTCTTT.

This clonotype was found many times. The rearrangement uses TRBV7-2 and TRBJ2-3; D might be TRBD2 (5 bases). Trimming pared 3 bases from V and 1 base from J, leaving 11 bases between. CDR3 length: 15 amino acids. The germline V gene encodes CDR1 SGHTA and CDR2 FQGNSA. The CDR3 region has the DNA TGTGCCAGCAGCTTGTCATCAGCGGGCACAGATACGCAGTATTTT. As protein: CASSLSSAGTDTQYF. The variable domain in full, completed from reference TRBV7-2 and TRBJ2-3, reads GAGVSQSPSNKVTEKGKDVELRCDPISGHTALYWYRQSLGQGLEFLIYFQGNSAPDKSGLPSDRFSAERTGGSVSTLTIQRTQQEDSAVYLCASSLSSAGTDTQYFGPGTRLTVL.

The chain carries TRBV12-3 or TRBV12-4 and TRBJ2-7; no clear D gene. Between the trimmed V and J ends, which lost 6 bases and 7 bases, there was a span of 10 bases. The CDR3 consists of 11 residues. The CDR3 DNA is TGTGCCAGCAGCCTCGGTAGGGAGCAGTACTTC. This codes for CASSLGREQYF.

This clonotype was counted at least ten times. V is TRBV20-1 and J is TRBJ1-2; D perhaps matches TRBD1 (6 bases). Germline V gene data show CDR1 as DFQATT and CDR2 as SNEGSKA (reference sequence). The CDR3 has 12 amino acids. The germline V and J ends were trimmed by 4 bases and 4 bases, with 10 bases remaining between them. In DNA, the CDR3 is TGCAGTGCTACCAGGGGCCCCTATGGCTACACCTTC. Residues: CSATRGPYGYTF.

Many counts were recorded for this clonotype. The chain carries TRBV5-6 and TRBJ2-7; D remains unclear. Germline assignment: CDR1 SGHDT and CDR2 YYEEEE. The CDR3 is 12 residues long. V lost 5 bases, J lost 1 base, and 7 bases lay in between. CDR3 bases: TGTGCCAGCAGTATTGGGTCCTACGAGCAGTACTTC. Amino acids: CASSIGSYEQYF.

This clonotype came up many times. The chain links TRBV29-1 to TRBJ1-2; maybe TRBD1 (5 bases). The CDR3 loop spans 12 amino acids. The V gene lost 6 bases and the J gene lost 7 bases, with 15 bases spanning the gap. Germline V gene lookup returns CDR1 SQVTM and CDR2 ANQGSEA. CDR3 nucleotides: TGCAGCGTCGGGGACCTGGGGGGTGGCTACACCTTC. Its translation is CSVGDLGGGYTF.

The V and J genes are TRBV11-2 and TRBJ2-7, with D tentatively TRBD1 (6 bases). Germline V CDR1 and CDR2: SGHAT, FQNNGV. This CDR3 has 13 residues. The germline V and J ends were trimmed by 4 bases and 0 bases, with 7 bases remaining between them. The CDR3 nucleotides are TGTGCCAGCAGCTCGACAGGCTCCTACGAGCAGTACTTC. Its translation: CASSSTGSYEQYF. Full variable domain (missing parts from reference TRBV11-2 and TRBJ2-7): EAGVAQSPRYKIIEKRQSVAFWCNPISGHATLYWYQQILGQGPKLLIQFQNNGVVDDSQLPKDRFSAERLKGVDSTLKIQPAKLEDSAVYLCASSSTGSYEQYFGPGTRLTVT.

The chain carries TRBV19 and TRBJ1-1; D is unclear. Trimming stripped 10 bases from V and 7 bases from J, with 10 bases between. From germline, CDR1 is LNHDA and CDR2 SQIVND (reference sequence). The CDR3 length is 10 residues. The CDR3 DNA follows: TGTGCCACACCGGGCGTTGAAGCTTTCTTT. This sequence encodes CATPGVEAFF.

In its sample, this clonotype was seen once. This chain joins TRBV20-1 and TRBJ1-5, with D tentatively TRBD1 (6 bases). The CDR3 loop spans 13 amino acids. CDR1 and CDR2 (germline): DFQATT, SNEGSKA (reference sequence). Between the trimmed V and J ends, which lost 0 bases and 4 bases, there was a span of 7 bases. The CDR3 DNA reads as TGCAGTGCTAGAGAGGACAGTAATCAGCCCCAGCATTTT. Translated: CSAREDSNQPQHF.